This record covers a single T cell receptor beta chain. The data originate from a study of blood T cell repertoires in COVID-19. Study context: Sample material is recorded as cDNA or gDNA derived from T cells, B-cell-depleted T cells, or PBMCs.

Trimming shortened V by 3 bases and J by 5 bases, and 11 bases separated the two germline ends. Germline-derived CDR1 and CDR2 are DFQATT and SNEGSKA (reference sequence). The CDR3 extends over 13 amino acids. Sequencing was performed with immunoSEQ multiplex PCR; in TCRdb, only in-frame clones are kept and a portion is missing. The table includes some 130,000 clones, approximately 83% detected once. The specimen sequenced was peripheral blood. This TCR was sampled from a woman in her forties or fifties who had recovered from COVID-19. The chain couples TRBV20-1 to TRBJ1-3, with a possible D match to TRBD1 (6 bases). For the CDR3, the DNA is TGCAGTGCTAGTAGGCAGGGGAGAAACACCATATATTTT. It specifies CSASRQGRNTIYF.